This T cell receptor (beta chain) was sequenced during a study of shared clonotypes between healthy human individuals (dated by TCRdb to 2019 to 2021). Describing the broader study: A couple of women and a few men aged 18 to 49 years were included in the cohort. For each donor, CD4 naive and CD4 memory were each run on three plates, CD8 naive on two plates, and CD8 memory on one plate. The study deeply sequenced blood TCR repertoires of five healthy adults to estimate repertoire size and the extent of clonotype sharing between individuals. Libraries were prepared and TCR repertoires were sequenced by different laboratories using diverse techniques, in order to increase sequencing depth and limit assay-specific biases. Per donor, leukapheresis produced somewhere between about 0.85 and 8.9 billion PBMCs.

V drops 3 bases and J drops 6 bases, leaving 12 bases in between. The CDR3 covers 13 residues, taking in both the cysteine and the phenylalanine. Only CDR3 DNA is held: 39 bases, read in frame from base 1. The germline V gene (reference sequence) provides CDR1 PRHDT and CDR2 FYEKMQ. As concerns this clone: Its antigen target is currently unknown. Base quality data are lacking; no much larger clone is found one base away.

Broad study findings and their caveats: Estimated clonotype richness was generally larger for naive than for memory subsets. Pairwise subsampling led to the expectation that sequencing depth would affect the degree of clonotype sharing among donors. Incomplete sequencing was indicated by rarefaction of sorted-subset datasets, despite the large sequencing depth. Sampling was limited to blood, and TCR repertoires in tissue likely differ from TCR repertoires in blood. When a few donors were compared, the shared fraction of clonotypes was 5% to 6.5% for naive CD4, around 4% for naive CD8, about 2.5% for memory CD4, and under 0.5% for memory CD8. Because the study included only a small number of donors, the genetic and exposure-history diversity represented was limited. Compared with non-shared clonotypes, the clonotypes found in all four sorted-subset donors had higher generation probabilities.

The donors were healthy, HIV-negative adults with no recently reported acute infections or vaccinations. Every donor was a Caucasian adult residing in Nashville, Tennessee, USA. The CD8 memory samples were a combination of magnetically selected CD45RO+ cells and CCR7-negative CD45RA+ effector memory (TemRA) cells. Blood was obtained by leukapheresis, after which PBMCs were separated by Ficoll-Histopaque density gradient centrifugation and cryopreserved in liquid nitrogen vapor phase. Analytical flow cytometry was used to check the purity and quantity of every magnetically sorted T cell population. Each sorted fraction had its genomic DNA isolated and then quantified by UV absorbance on a Nanodrop 2000c. Using the deep immunoSEQ assay, TCR CDR3 regions were amplified from genomic DNA by multiplex PCR. Extracted genomic DNA from each cell subset was distributed evenly across all wells of several immunoSEQ 96-well plates, and each plate was treated as a replicate. For sorted subsets, 200 to 250 ng of genomic DNA, equivalent to 25,000 to 35,000 T cell genomes, went into each replicate PCR. The purified libraries were quantified using a Qubit 3.0 fluorometer, sized with a Bioanalyzer 2100, and then quantified again using the KAPA Library Quantification kit. A separate single-read 150-cycle Illumina NextSeq 550 flow cell was used to sequence each immunoSEQ 96-well plate. From the authors' description of their analysis: Because the immunoSEQ output held only junctional sequences and lacked quality scores, the filtering could not match the filtering applied to full-length reads. Sequences were annotated with PyIR, a Python wrapper for IgBLAST v1.9, using IMGT germline references to assign V/J genes and CDR3. Reads were filtered out if the reads had weak V/J assignments (E-value above 1e-6), no CDR3, stop codons, out-of-frame junctions, or ambiguous translated residues. V3J clonotypes were defined by identical inferred V gene, J gene, and CDR3 amino acid sequence. To compute the percentage overlap between repertoires, the number of shared unique clonotypes was divided by the size of the smaller repertoire. RTK rarefaction, the Chao1 estimator, and Recon v2.1 estimates of unobserved clonotypes were used to assess repertoire richness. OLGA was used to compute generation probabilities for all TCRbeta clonotypes that the gDNA method yielded from a handful of donors. Here the immuneACCESS table is served through TCRdb, limited to in-frame sequences with V and J called. Missing clones are a known gap in these copies; in checked studies unresolved V genes cover under half, and the rest lacks a known reason. V, J and clone size derive from that table, while D and trimming were established from the DNA sequence. In all, the sample holds 70,000 to 95,000 clones, and over 55% of those were seen once. Of the sample, roughly 56% is held by the ten largest clones.

The rearranged segments are TRBV13 and TRBJ2-7; no D gene call is confident. The clonotype was recovered from a man between 25 and 39 years old in good health. Sequenced: memory CD8+ T cells sorted from blood. The cell subset or site label, as the study defines it: CD45RO+ cells pooled with CCR7-negative TemRA cells. CDR3 sequence: CASSFSKVGEQYF. The nucleotides read TGTGCCAGCAGCTTTTCTAAGGTCGGCGAGCAGTACTTC.